This passage covers 7 T cell receptor beta chains from one sample sequenced in a study of T cell responses to AZD1222 COVID-19 vaccine. TCRdb keeps only in-frame clones here, not all; method: immunoSEQ multiplex PCR. The table has about 200,000 clones, 85% to 95% seen once; the top ten hold 1% to 1.5%. The sample in question was peripheral blood, obtained on day 0 of AZD1222 vaccination. Receptors were obtained from an adult in good health.

This sequence joins TRBV6-2 or TRBV6-3 and TRBJ2-2; 8 nucleotides agree with TRBD2. The CDR3 totals 15 residues. V lost 6 bases and J lost 1; bases outside the gene matches: 4. Germline CDR1 MNHEY, CDR2 SVGEGT. CDR3 DNA: TGTGCCAGCAGCCTGCTAGCGGGGAACACCGGGGAGCTGTTTTTT. This encodes CASSLLAGNTGELFF.

In nucleotides, the CDR3 is TGTGCCAGCAGTCACACGGAGGATCAGCCCCAGCATTTT. Protein product: CASSHTEDQPQHF. The chain employs TRBV28 and TRBJ1-5; D is ambiguous. CDR3 size: 13 residues. Germline V gene sequence: CDR1 MDHEN, CDR2 SYDVKM. Trimming cost V 5 bases and J 5 bases, with 10 bases left between them.

Worth noting for this clone: One end of the junction is discordant with germline, which a read error may explain. The rearrangement links TRBV30 to TRBJ1-2, with D perhaps matching TRBD1 (6 bases). CDR3 length equals 10 residues. From germline, CDR1 is GTSNPN and CDR2 SVGIG (reference sequence). The CDR3: CAWSVRQANF. In nucleotides, the CDR3 is TGTGCCTGGAGTGTACGACAGGCGAACTTC.

V usage is TRBV6-2 or TRBV6-3 and J usage is TRBJ1-5; TRBD1 matches 10 bases. CDR1 is MNHEY and CDR2 is SVGEGT in the germline V gene. V trimming: 5 bases; J trimming: 4 bases; junction bases outside the gene matches: 5. This CDR3 region has 15 residues. The CDR3 sequence: CASSNPGQGNQPQHF. The CDR3 region has the DNA TGTGCCAGCAGTAACCCGGGACAGGGGAATCAGCCCCAGCATTTT.

The chain has TRBV11-2 and TRBJ1-2; no clear D. V was trimmed by 9 bases and J by 5 bases, leaving 10 bases between them. From germline, CDR1 is SGHAT and CDR2 FQNNGV. This CDR3 is 11 amino acids long. This CDR3 reads CASFGPYGYTF. The CDR3 DNA reads as TGTGCCAGTTTCGGACCTTATGGCTACACCTTC.

On this clone itself: Other nucleotide sequences from this sample produce the same CDR3. The chain carries TRBV12-3 or TRBV12-4 and TRBJ1-5; D not resolved. CDR3 size: 13 residues. The ends were cut back, 3 bases at V and 4 bases at J, with 7 bases in the middle. This chain's CDR3 is CASSFGANQPQHF. CDR3 sequence (DNA): TGTGCCAGCAGTTTTGGAGCAAATCAGCCCCAGCATTTT.

The rearrangement uses TRBV23-1 and TRBJ1-4, with D possibly TRBD1 on 5 matching bases. TRBV23-1 is flagged as an ORF with uncertain function. Trimming pared 0 bases from V and 8 bases from J, leaving 13 bases between. CDR3 length equals 15 residues. CDR3 in DNA: TGCGCCAGCAGTCAATCGGGGGGTCGTTGGGAAAAACTGTTTTTT. Translating gives CASSQSGGRWEKLFF.